A single sample gave rise to the 14 T cell receptor beta chains below, sequenced in a study of human T cells and chemical hapten exposure (dated by TCRdb to the early 2020s). What this sample's time point label stands for: patch test 2, 6 weeks after DPC sensitization. The sample's treatment or condition, from its label and the paper: therapeutic diphenylcyclopropenone sensitization with weekly scalp DPC. Receptor amplification or capture employed RACE. The sequencer listed for this sample is NextSeq 500. TCRdb itself trimmed the public reads at Q25 with fastp, ran MiXCR and retained productive beta chains. Rows with a matching CDR3 protein are joined into one entry that keeps the most common DNA and genes. This sample has a few hundred thousand distinct CDR3 sequences in its table, and about 6% of those were observed once. The ten largest make up more than 5.5% of the sample. Source: whole blood, taken in connection with sensitization to the hapten diphenylcyclopropenone (DPC). These receptors originate from a woman between 18 and 29 years old with alopecia areata. Some clones in this sample may be carry-over from other donors' samples.

This clonotype was found a few times. V usage is TRBV11-3 and J usage is TRBJ1-1; D not resolved. This CDR3 has 14 amino acids. Germline CDR1 is SGHNT and CDR2 is YENEEA. V was clipped by 3 bases and J by 0 bases, with 8 bases between them. The CDR3: CASSLGRVNTEAFF. The CDR3 DNA reads as TGTGCCAGCAGCTTGGGGAGAGTGAACACTGAAGCTTTCTTT.

This clonotype was counted only a few times. The CDR3 sequence is CASSQDPGTGGGYGYTF. DNA of the CDR3: TGTGCCAGCAGCCAAGATCCCGGGACAGGGGGCGGCTATGGCTACACCTTC. The J gene is TRBJ1-2, the V gene TRBV4-2, with 12 positions matching TRBD1. Trimming took 0 bases from V and 4 from J; bases not matched to a gene: 6. The CDR3 length is 17 residues. Germline V gene data show CDR1 as LGHNA and CDR2 as YNFKEQ.

The sample holds many counts of this clonotype. The chain combines TRBV11-3 with TRBJ2-3, with TRBD2 matching over 7 bases. The CDR3 has 13 residues. The germline V gene encodes CDR1 SGHNT and CDR2 YENEEA. V shed 6 bases, J shed 4 bases, and the junction held 4 bases outside the gene matches. DNA of the CDR3: TGTGCCAGCAGGGCGGGGGTTGCAGATACGCAGTATTTT. This codes for CASRAGVADTQYF.

As concerns this clonotype: A clone one base away is much larger, so this may be a read error. V is TRBV29-1 and J is TRBJ1-2; 7 nucleotides match TRBD1. CDR3 length: 12 residues. CDR1 is SQVTM, CDR2 ANQGSEA, per germline. DNA for the CDR3: TGCAGCGTTGAGAACAGGGGCTATGACTACACCTTC. It specifies CSVENRGYDYTF. Full variable domain (remainder filled in from reference TRBV29-1 and TRBJ1-2): SAVISQKPSRDICQRGTSLTIQCQVDSQVTMMFWYRQQPGQSLTLIATANQGSEATYESGFVIDKFPISRPNLTFSTLTVSNMSPEDSSIYLCSVENRGYDYTFGSGTRLTVV.

This clonotype was counted at least ten times. The V call is TRBV9, the J call TRBJ1-2; TRBD1 aligns across 8 bases. The CDR3 sequence is 14 residues long. V lost 0 bases to trimming and J lost 4 bases; unmatched junction nucleotides: 2. Germline-derived CDR1 and CDR2 are SGDLS and YYNGEE. Here the CDR3 reads CASSVGGQVYGYTF. The CDR3 region has the DNA TGTGCCAGCAGCGTAGGGGGACAGGTCTATGGCTACACCTTC.

The chain employs TRBV6-4 and TRBJ2-2; D perhaps matches TRBD2 (5 bases). The CDR3 sequence is 16 residues long. V lost 2 bases and J lost 6, with 16 bases in between. Per the germline V gene, CDR1 is MRHNA and CDR2 is SNTAGT. CDR3 nucleotides: TGTGCCAGCAGTGACAACGGGGTGTCAGAAGCCGGGGAGCTGTTTTTT. Translating gives CASSDNGVSEAGELFF.

The genes are TRBV9 and TRBJ2-5; D is tentatively TRBD1 or TRBD2 (5 bases each). V lost 2 bases to trimming and J lost 2 bases, with 19 bases between them. Germline V CDR1 and CDR2: SGDLS, YYNGEE. CDR3 length: 17 amino acids. CDR3 region: CASSVGPRDFQQETQYF. DNA of the CDR3: TGTGCCAGCAGCGTGGGACCACGGGATTTTCAACAAGAGACCCAGTACTTC.

This clonotype was recorded many times. As DNA, the CDR3 is TGCGCCAGCAGCTTCCTTGGCAATCAGCCCCAGCATTTT. Residues: CASSFLGNQPQHF. The rearrangement uses TRBV5-1 and TRBJ1-5, with unresolved D. Trimming stripped 2 bases from V and 2 bases from J, with 5 bases between. The CDR3 is made up of 13 amino acids. CDR1 is SGHRS and CDR2 is YFSETQ in the germline V gene.

The table lists this clonotype with a few counts. The chain employs TRBV2 and TRBJ2-5; D not resolved. CDR3 length: 14 amino acids. V was clipped by 3 bases and J by 3 bases, with 11 bases between them. CDR1 and CDR2 from the germline V gene are SNHLY and FYNNEI. CDR3 protein: CASSDTLAEETQYF. Written as DNA, the CDR3 is TGTGCCAGCAGTGATACCCTCGCCGAAGAGACCCAGTACTTC.

This clonotype was detected ten times or more. The chain is built from TRBV7-8 and TRBJ2-7; D is uncertain. Germline CDR1 SGHVS, CDR2 FQNEAQ. CDR3 length: 14 amino acids. The germline V and J ends were trimmed by 2 bases and 0 bases, with 8 bases remaining between them. CDR3 sequence reads: CASSLPGYSYEQYF. In DNA, the CDR3 is TGTGCCAGCAGCTTACCTGGCTACTCCTACGAGCAGTACTTC.

There are many counts of this clonotype. This chain links TRBV28 with TRBJ1-5; 7 nucleotides match TRBD1. Germline loops: CDR1 MDHEN, CDR2 SYDVKM. J lost 3 bases, V lost 5 bases, and 7 bases had no gene match. The CDR3 spans 15 residues. The CDR3 protein is CASSPGTVNNQPQHF. Written as DNA, the CDR3 is TGTGCCAGCAGTCCCGGGACAGTCAACAATCAGCCCCAGCATTTT.

J is TRBJ1-4 and V is TRBV7-9, with unresolved D. With 3 bases removed from V and 3 bases from J, the gap between germline ends came to 11 bases. The CDR3 is 15 amino acids. Germline CDR1 and CDR2: SEHNR and FQNEAQ (reference sequence). The CDR3 is CASSLTGVPNEKLFF. CDR3 sequence (DNA): TGTGCCAGCAGCTTGACGGGAGTCCCTAATGAAAAACTGTTTTTT. The full variable domain, completed using reference TRBV7-9 and TRBJ1-4, is DTGVSQNPRHKITKRGQNVTFRCDPISEHNRLYWYRQTLGQGPEFLTYFQNEAQLEKSRLLSDRFSAERPKGSFSTLEIQRTEQGDSAMYLCASSLTGVPNEKLFFGSGTQLSVL.

This clonotype was detected many times. This chain links TRBV6-2 or TRBV6-3 with TRBJ1-2; a weak D match, TRBD1 (5 bases). In germline, CDR1 is MNHEY, CDR2 SVGEGT. The CDR3 is 14 residues long. With 2 bases removed from V and 4 bases from J, the gap between germline ends came to 11 bases. This CDR3 reads CASSYTWDFYGYTF. The CDR3 DNA sequence: TGTGCCAGCAGTTACACCTGGGACTTCTATGGCTACACCTTC.

This clonotype appeared many times. The V and J genes are TRBV5-1 and TRBJ2-5; possible D gene TRBD1, 5 bases. Germline CDR1 reads SGHRS; CDR2 reads YFSETQ. This CDR3 spans 15 amino acids. V lost 0 bases to trimming and J lost 3 bases, with 12 bases between them. Here the CDR3 DNA reads TGCGCCAGCAGCTTGGTAGCAGGGCTGAAAGAGACCCAGTACTTC. This encodes CASSLVAGLKETQYF.